One T cell receptor (beta chain) is described in this entry. This sample was included in a study of blood T cell repertoires in COVID-19. V shed 0 bases and J shed 2 bases, with 7 bases lying between them. The CDR3 has 14 amino acids. CDR1 and CDR2 (germline): LGHDT, YNNKEL (reference sequence). In the original analysis: The assay estimated nucleated cells by amplifying reference gene primers. Sequenced by immunoSEQ multiplex PCR; TCRdb stores in-frame clones only, minus some. D and trimming come from the DNA, and the V and J calls and clone size come from that table. This sample yields under 300,000 clones, of which 85% to 90% are seen a single time; approximately 4.6% belongs to the top ten.

The sequencing input was peripheral blood. The chain combines TRBV3-1 (or the pseudogene TRBV3-2) with TRBJ1-2; D is unclear. This TCR was sampled from a middle-aged woman who had recovered from COVID-19. The CDR3 reads CASSQDRGNYGYTF. The CDR3 region has the DNA TGTGCCAGCAGCCAAGATCGGGGAAACTATGGCTACACCTTC.